This T cell receptor (beta chain) originates from a study of blood T cell repertoires in COVID-19. Looking at the study overall: Material from acute and convalescent COVID-19 was sourced from the United States, Italy and Spain.

Study processing details: Nucleated cell counts were estimated from reference gene primer amplification. The data were produced by immunoSEQ multiplex PCR, yet TCRdb's version contains in-frame clones alone and is incomplete. That table gives V, J and clone size, and the DNA gave D and trimming. The sample has about 170,000 clones, approximately 87% seen once. V was clipped by 1 base and J by 6 bases; unmatched bases: 4. The CDR3 is 16 amino acids. Germline V gene data show CDR1 as GTSNPN and CDR2 as SVGIG (reference sequence). This clone was recorded only once. This chain links TRBV30 with TRBJ2-2; 14 nucleotides match TRBD2. Sequencing was done on a sample of peripheral blood. The clonotype comes from a man aged 18 to 30 with active or convalescent COVID-19. The CDR3 sequence is CAWSAGLAGVSGELFF. CDR3 nucleotide sequence: TGTGCCTGGAGTGCGGGACTAGCGGGAGTGTCCGGGGAGCTGTTTTTT.